This T cell receptor (beta chain) was profiled in a study of tumor and adjacent non-tumor tissue in lung cancer. Study overall: On average, productive TCRbeta reads reached about 4.17 million per sample.

Study-level results: Top 100 clones took a larger repertoire share in normal lung.

This sample's RNA came from whole unsorted tissue. More than 3 cm separated this lung sample from the edge of the tumor. The length of the CDR3 is 14 residues. V was pared by 5 bases and J by 2 bases, with 12 bases between. Germline values: CDR1 SGHNT, CDR2 YYREEE (reference sequence). The library came from three nested PCR rounds adapted from ARM-PCR protocols. TCRdb reprocessed the multiplex PCR reads via MiXCR and lists one record per CDR3 protein. The sample lists around 82,000 distinct CDR3 sequences, approximately 81% occurring once. As regards this clonotype: The antigen remains unidentified.

The receptor was isolated from a man aged 55 to 70 with non-small cell lung cancer. The chain combines TRBV5-4 with TRBJ2-3; either TRBD1 or TRBD2 may fit D (6 bases each). The sequenced material came from distant non-tumor lung tissue. CDR3 sequence: CASRRGEYTDTQYF. CDR3 nucleotide sequence: TGTGCCAGCAGAAGGGGGGAGTACACAGATACGCAGTATTTT. The whole variable domain, filled in from reference TRBV5-4 and TRBJ2-3, reads ETGVTQSPTHLIKTRGQQVTLRCSSQSGHNTVSWYQQALGQGPQFIFQYYREEENGRGNFPPRFSGLQFPNYSSELNVNALELDDSALYLCASRRGEYTDTQYFGPGTRLTVL.